This T cell receptor beta chain derives from a study of blood T cell repertoires in COVID-19. Data came from immunoSEQ multiplex PCR; TCRdb stores just in-frame clones and leaves some out. This sample yields fewer than 110,000 clones, of which roughly 90% are seen a single time; approximately 5% belongs to the top ten. Germline V gene lookup returns CDR1 SGHTA and CDR2 FQGTGA. Trimming left V 2 bases short and J 6 bases short, with 8 bases between. The CDR3 length is 14 residues. V and J are TRBV7-3 and TRBJ1-6; unclear D gene. Sequencing was done on a sample of peripheral blood. The sequence came from a man aged 40-55 years with active or convalescent COVID-19. The CDR3 coding sequence is TGTGCCAGCAGCTTATTGGGGAGTAATTCACCCCTCCACTTT. Translated, it gives CASSLLGSNSPLHF.